These 23 T cell receptor beta chains share one sample of origin, sequenced in a study of shared clonotypes between healthy human individuals. Clones were sequenced by immunoSEQ multiplex PCR, and TCRdb holds only the in-frame ones, with some missing. The sample holds a few million clones, 93% seen once. CD45RO negativity and positive selection for CCR7 defined naive CD8 cells, a population that excluded terminally differentiated effector memory CD45RA+ cells. The sequencing sample was made of naive CD8+ T cells from PBMCs. Receptors originate from a young man in good health. Some clones in this sample may be carry-over from other donors' samples.

V is TRBV19 and J is TRBJ2-1; 7 bases agree with TRBD2. From germline, CDR1 is LNHDA and CDR2 SQIVND (reference sequence). V lost 7 bases to trimming and J lost 2 bases; unmatched junction nucleotides: 11. The CDR3 extends over 16 amino acids. In DNA, the CDR3 is TGTGCCAGTACCCCCGATAGGCTAGCGGCCTACAATGAGCAGTTCTTC. It encodes CASTPDRLAAYNEQFF.

The J gene is TRBJ2-5, the V gene TRBV27; 13 bases agree with TRBD2. Germline CDR1 reads MNHEY; CDR2 reads SMNVEV (reference sequence). The CDR3 contains 14 residues. V gave up 8 bases and J gave up 5 bases; unmatched junction bases: 5. The CDR3 spells CASGLAGVEETQYF. DNA for the CDR3: TGTGCCAGCGGACTAGCGGGAGTGGAGGAGACCCAGTACTTC.

The chain links TRBV2 to TRBJ2-7; 7 positions match TRBD1. The CDR3 length is 12 residues. Germline values: CDR1 SNHLY, CDR2 FYNNEI. The V segment lost 9 bases and the J segment 4 bases; nucleotides outside the gene matches: 6. This chain's CDR3 is CARRDSIYEQYF. The CDR3 DNA follows: TGTGCCAGGAGGGACAGCATTTACGAGCAGTACTTC.

The chain joins TRBV27 to TRBJ1-1; D is undetermined. The germline CDR1 and CDR2 sequences are MNHEY and SMNVEV (reference sequence). There are 13 residues in the CDR3. Deletions cut 8 bases from V and 0 bases from J, with 10 bases between. The CDR3: CASATTVNTEAFF. DNA for the CDR3: TGTGCCAGCGCTACAACAGTGAACACTGAAGCTTTCTTT.

In regard to this clone: This sample also contains other DNA sequences that code for the same CDR3. V gene TRBV6-5 combines with J gene TRBJ2-1; 9 bases agree with TRBD2. V was pared by 4 bases and J by 3 bases, with 1 base of the junction left unmatched. The CDR3 is 14 residues long. Germline lookup yields CDR1 MNHEY and CDR2 SVGAGI. CDR3 bases: TGTGCCAGCAGTTGGCGGGAGGGCTACAATGAGCAGTTCTTC. Residues: CASSWREGYNEQFF.

Of note for this clone: Other DNA sequences in the sample encode the same CDR3. The gene calls are TRBV28 and TRBJ2-7; D is unclear. Trimming shortened V by 3 bases and J by 1 base, and 13 bases separated the two germline ends. This CDR3 comprises 15 residues. In germline, CDR1 is MDHEN, CDR2 SYDVKM. The CDR3 region is CASSLAGGSSYEQYF. CDR3 bases: TGTGCCAGCAGTTTGGCCGGCGGAAGTTCCTACGAGCAGTACTTC.

In regard to this clone: Other nucleotide sequences in the sample specify the same CDR3. The chain employs TRBV25-1 and TRBJ1-2; unclear D gene. V lost 2 bases and J 4 bases, leaving 11 bases between the germline ends. CDR1 is MGHDK and CDR2 is SYGVNS in the germline V gene. CDR3 length equals 14 residues. The CDR3 DNA reads as TGTGCCAGCAGTGAACTAGGGCGAAGCTATGGCTACACCTTC. Translated, it gives CASSELGRSYGYTF.

The chain is built from TRBV4-2 and TRBJ1-2; weak D call: TRBD1 (6 bases). This CDR3 is built from 17 residues. CDR1 LGHNA and CDR2 YNFKEQ come from the germline V gene. Trimming stripped 0 bases from V and 0 bases from J, with 14 bases between. The CDR3 sequence is CASSQDWTEAANYGYTF. DNA of the CDR3: TGTGCCAGCAGCCAAGATTGGACAGAAGCAGCTAACTATGGCTACACCTTC.

The V gene is TRBV7-2, the J gene TRBJ2-1, with D perhaps assigned TRBD1 or TRBD2 (6 bases each). The CDR3 extends over 15 amino acids. In germline, CDR1 is SGHTA, CDR2 FQGNSA. The V end lost 5 bases, the J end lost 6 bases, and 17 bases lay between the germline ends. The CDR3 region has the DNA TGTGCCAGCAGCCTTGACTGGGGGGCGGGCAATGAGCAGTTCTTC. Translated: CASSLDWGAGNEQFF.

The rearrangement links TRBV27 to TRBJ1-6; 8 bases match TRBD1. There are 13 residues in the CDR3. Germline V gene lookup returns CDR1 MNHEY and CDR2 SMNVEV (reference sequence). Trimming removed 5 bases from V and 10 bases from J; junction bases left unmatched: 4. The CDR3 is CASSLDRGSPLHF. CDR3 sequence (DNA): TGTGCCAGCAGTCTTGACAGGGGCTCACCCCTCCACTTT.

This chain connects TRBV7-9 to TRBJ2-1; a weak D match, TRBD2 (6 bases). V was shortened by 5 bases and J by 4 bases, with 18 bases between the two germline ends. Per germline, CDR1 SEHNR and CDR2 FQNEAQ (reference sequence). The CDR3 is 16 amino acids. The CDR3 coding sequence is TGTGCCAGCAGCCTCGTGGGGGGACTGAGATACAATGAGCAGTTCTTC. This sequence encodes CASSLVGGLRYNEQFF.

Only one count was recorded for this clone. The J gene is TRBJ2-1, the V gene TRBV5-6; no firm D call. Trimming removed 4 bases at V and 2 bases at J, with 13 bases between. Germline CDR1 is SGHDT and CDR2 is YYEEEE. The CDR3 length is 15 residues. Written as DNA, the CDR3 is TGTGCCAGCAGCCCCCCCGAGACACCCTACAATGAGCAGTTCTTC. As protein: CASSPPETPYNEQFF. The entire variable domain, with the rest obtained from reference TRBV5-6 and TRBJ2-1, is as follows: DAGVTQSPTHLIKTRGQQVTLRCSPKSGHDTVSWYQQALGQGPQFIFQYYEEEERQRGNFPDRFSGHQFPNYSSELNVNALLLGDSALYLCASSPPETPYNEQFFGPGTRLTVL.

V and J are TRBV7-6 and TRBJ1-4; perhaps TRBD1 as D (6 bases). Germline assignment: CDR1 SGHVS and CDR2 FNYEAQ. The V end lost 6 bases, the J end lost 3 bases, and 8 bases lay between the germline ends. The CDR3 covers 13 residues. The CDR3 sequence: CASRDSPNEKLFF. CDR3 in DNA: TGTGCCAGCAGGGACAGCCCTAATGAAAAACTGTTTTTT.

The CDR3 DNA reads TGTGCCAGTAGTATAGGGGTGGTGGATGGCTACACCTTC. Residues: CASSIGVVDGYTF. This chain joins TRBV19 and TRBJ1-2; D ambiguous. Trimming stripped 1 base from V and 6 bases from J, with 9 bases between. Germline V gene data show CDR1 as LNHDA and CDR2 as SQIVND (reference sequence). The length of the CDR3 is 13 residues.

This chain joins TRBV4-1 and TRBJ2-5, with a tentative D call TRBD2 (6 bases). The length of the CDR3 is 12 residues. In germline, CDR1 is MGHRA, CDR2 YSYEKL. V lost 6 bases, J lost 3 bases, and 8 bases lay in between. CDR3: CASRSSEETQYF. CDR3 bases: TGCGCCAGCAGATCTAGCGAAGAGACCCAGTACTTC.

The V and J genes are TRBV7-9 and TRBJ2-7, with 7 nucleotides matching TRBD1. The germline V gene encodes CDR1 SEHNR and CDR2 FQNEAQ (reference sequence). Unmatched junction bases numbered 8, after V lost 1 base and J lost 5 bases. The CDR3 length is 15 residues. CDR3 amino acids: CASSLVTGHTDEQYF. As DNA, the CDR3 is TGTGCCAGCAGCTTAGTGACAGGGCATACAGACGAGCAGTACTTC.

V is TRBV15 and J is TRBJ1-4; D call uncertain. Germline V gene lookup returns CDR1 LNHNV and CDR2 YYDKDF (reference sequence). V was trimmed by 9 bases and J by 8 bases, leaving 13 bases between them. The CDR3 spans 12 residues. CDR3 coding DNA: TGTGCCACTGCGAGGCCCGAGGAAAAACTGTTTTTT. Amino acid sequence: CATARPEEKLFF.

Turning to this clone: Other DNA sequences in this specimen translate into the identical CDR3. The chain carries TRBV9 and TRBJ1-2; the D is unclear. V lost 3 bases, J lost 7 bases, and 10 bases lay in between. The CDR3 runs to 12 residues. CDR1 is SGDLS, CDR2 YYNGEE, per germline. In DNA, the CDR3 is TGTGCCAGCAGCGCCGGACTGGGTGGCTACACCTTC. Translated, it gives CASSAGLGGYTF.

The CDR3 sequence is CASSQGRTVVEDTQYF. The CDR3 nucleotides read TGCGCCAGCAGCCAAGGTAGGACAGTCGTGGAAGATACGCAGTATTTT. V usage is TRBV4-1 and J usage is TRBJ2-3; D possibly corresponds to TRBD1 (6 bases). This CDR3 contains 16 residues. Trimming removed 1 base from V and 5 bases from J, with 16 bases in between. Germline V lookup: CDR1 MGHRA, CDR2 YSYEKL.

The V gene is TRBV28, the J gene TRBJ2-3, with a tentative D call TRBD2 (6 bases). Looked up from germline, CDR1 is MDHEN and CDR2 is SYDVKM. Trimming removed 6 bases from V and 5 bases from J, with 21 bases in between. The CDR3 consists of 16 residues. CDR3 coding DNA: TGTGCCAGCAGCCGTATGGGCGGGATTGAGCAAGATACGCAGTATTTT. Translated, it gives CASSRMGGIEQDTQYF.

This chain links TRBV7-6 with TRBJ1-5, with 7 bases identical to TRBD1. The J segment lost 6 bases and the V segment lost 4 bases, leaving 6 bases of the junction unmatched. The CDR3 has 14 amino acids. Germline V CDR1 and CDR2: SGHVS, FNYEAQ. The CDR3 is CASSSTGVGQPQHF. CDR3 nucleotide sequence: TGTGCCAGCAGCTCCACAGGGGTGGGTCAGCCCCAGCATTTT.

This clone was found once. The chain employs TRBV4-3 and TRBJ1-5, with D uncertain. Trimming left V 0 bases short and J 5 bases short, with 11 bases between. CDR1 is LGHNA, CDR2 YSLEER, per germline. The CDR3 contains 15 residues. The CDR3 protein is CASSQDSRMDQPQHF. CDR3 DNA: TGCGCCAGCAGCCAAGATTCCCGCATGGATCAGCCCCAGCATTTT.

The chain joins TRBV27 to TRBJ2-1; the match to TRBD2 covers 7 bases. V shed 6 bases, J shed 7 bases, and the junction held 6 bases outside the gene matches. CDR3 size: 13 residues. Germline CDR1 and CDR2: MNHEY and SMNVEV (reference sequence). The DNA of the CDR3 is TGTGCCAGCAGGGCACTAGCGAAAAATGAGCAGTTCTTC. Its translation is CASRALAKNEQFF.